Presented here are 9 T cell receptor beta chains from one specimen sequenced in a study of identical twins listed by TCRdb under 2016. Receptor libraries were prepared by 5' RACE. TCRdb records Illumina HiSeq 2000 as the sequencer. Using fastp at Q25 and MiXCR, TCRdb reprocessed the public reads and kept productive beta chains. CDR3 protein duplicates are merged, each entry listing the most common genes and DNA. The sample table holds 450,000 or so distinct CDR3 sequences, of which roughly an eighth were seen once. The ten top clones hold about 0.94% of the sample. The same data also contributed to another study, on yellow fever vaccine responses in identical twins.

Sequencing was performed on CD4+ T cells sorted from blood. Receptors originate from a young woman in good health.

This clonotype appeared a few times. The V gene is TRBV28, the J gene TRBJ2-1; possibly TRBD2 for D (5 bases). The CDR3 has 16 amino acids. V gave up 5 bases and J gave up 5 bases, with 19 bases separating them. CDR1 MDHEN and CDR2 SYDVKM come from the germline V gene. Here the CDR3 reads CASSPLVGSGHNEQFF. The CDR3 DNA sequence: TGTGCCAGCAGTCCGCTTGTAGGGAGCGGCCACAATGAGCAGTTCTTC.

This clonotype came up many times. This chain uses TRBV29-1 with TRBJ2-1, with D maybe TRBD1 (5 bases). The CDR3 is made up of 12 amino acids. CDR1 SQVTM and CDR2 ANQGSEA come from the germline V gene. V was pared by 6 bases and J by 3 bases, with 9 bases between. The DNA for the CDR3 is TGCAGCGTGAGACAGAGCTACAATGAGCAGTTCTTC. It encodes CSVRQSYNEQFF.

The genes are TRBV12-3 or TRBV12-4 and TRBJ2-1; TRBD2 agrees at 12 bases. The CDR3 has 14 amino acids. Unmatched junction bases numbered 5, after V lost 6 bases and J lost 8 bases. The CDR3 spells CASRPSGGAYEQFF. The CDR3 DNA follows: TGTGCCAGCAGACCTAGCGGGGGGGCATATGAGCAGTTCTTC.

The chain links TRBV7-9 to TRBJ2-1, with 9 bases matching TRBD2. V lost 5 bases, J lost 2 bases, and 10 bases stayed unmatched. The CDR3 has 17 residues. Germline V lookup: CDR1 SEHNR, CDR2 FQNEAQ (reference sequence). The CDR3 sequence is CASSLPSGRQAYNEQFF. CDR3 DNA: TGTGCCAGCAGCCTTCCCAGCGGGAGGCAGGCCTACAATGAGCAGTTCTTC.

V gene TRBV29-1 combines with J gene TRBJ2-3; 9 bases are shared with TRBD2. The CDR3 has 13 amino acids. With V trimmed by 7 bases and J by 6 bases, 8 bases remained unmatched. Germline V gene lookup returns CDR1 SQVTM and CDR2 ANQGSEA. CDR3 loop: CSALSGGRDTQYF. The CDR3 DNA sequence: TGCAGCGCTCTGAGCGGGGGGCGGGATACGCAGTATTTT.

There are a few counts of this clonotype. This rearrangement joins TRBV13 to TRBJ1-1; 7 bases are a match to TRBD1. Germline values: CDR1 PRHDT, CDR2 FYEKMQ (reference sequence). CDR3 size: 14 residues. The trim removed 1 base at V and 5 bases at J, leaving 4 bases unmatched. The CDR3 DNA is TGTGCCAGCAGCTTAGAGGGGGCGAATACTGAAGCTTTCTTT. Translating it yields CASSLEGANTEAFF.

The V gene is TRBV25-1, the J gene TRBJ2-7; the match to TRBD1 covers 9 bases. With V trimmed by 1 base and J by 5 bases, 3 bases remained unmatched. The CDR3 contains 14 residues. Germline V gives CDR1 MGHDK, CDR2 SYGVNS. CDR3 nucleotide sequence: TGTGCCAGCAGTGAATGGGGACAGGGTAACGAGCAGTACTTC. Its translation: CASSEWGQGNEQYF.

This clonotype was observed a handful of times. The V gene is TRBV5-1, the J gene TRBJ1-4; 7 nucleotides line up with TRBD1. V gave up 3 bases and J gave up 6 bases; unmatched junction bases: 5. In germline, CDR1 is SGHRS, CDR2 YFSETQ. This CDR3 has 14 residues. CDR3 residues: CASSSGQRDEKLFF. CDR3 sequence (DNA): TGCGCCAGCAGCTCGGGACAGAGAGATGAAAAACTGTTTTTT. The whole variable domain, remainder taken from reference TRBV5-1 and TRBJ1-4, is KAGVTQTPRYLIKTRGQQVTLSCSPISGHRSVSWYQQTPGQGLQFLFEYFSETQRNKGNFPGRFSGRQFSNSRSEMNVSTLELGDSALYLCASSSGQRDEKLFFGSGTQLSVL.

V and J are TRBV28 and TRBJ2-3, with 9 bases that match TRBD1. V shed 6 bases and J 2 bases; nucleotides not matched to a gene: 6. CDR1 and CDR2 (germline): MDHEN, SYDVKM. This CDR3 region has 15 residues. Written as DNA, the CDR3 is TGTGCCAGCAGCTCGGGGGACAGGGCCACAGATACGCAGTATTTT. Its protein product is CASSSGDRATDTQYF. The variable domain in full, completed from reference TRBV28 and TRBJ2-3, reads DVKVTQSSRYLVKRTGEKVFLECVQDMDHENMFWYRQDPGLGLRLIYFSYDVKMKEKGDIPEGYSVSREKKERFSLILESASTNQTSMYLCASSSGDRATDTQYFGPGTRLTVL.